This T cell receptor beta chain was recovered during a study of blood T cell repertoires in COVID-19. This CDR3 region has 14 residues. The germline V and J ends were trimmed by 0 bases and 8 bases, with 12 bases remaining between them. Germline loops: CDR1 SGDLS, CDR2 YYNGEE. This table comes from immunoSEQ multiplex PCR, and its TCRdb copy is limited to in-frame clones, with some not included. The table has 310,000 or so clones, more than 85% seen once. The clonotype was recovered from a woman aged 25 to 39 with COVID-19, enrolled during active disease. The chain carries TRBV9 and TRBJ1-5; D possibly corresponds to TRBD1 (5 bases). The sample consisted of peripheral blood. CDR3 nucleotides: TGTGCCAGCAGCGTAGAAGGGGATAAAGAGCCCCAGCATTTT. Encoded protein: CASSVEGDKEPQHF.